Listed below are T cell receptor beta chains from one sample, sequenced in a study of cytomegalovirus exposure and HLA in healthy donors. Method: immunoSEQ multiplex PCR; TCRdb's copy keeps in-frame clones and lacks some. The repertoire holds more than 110,000 clones, roughly 80% seen once, with about 3.8% in the top ten. The source material was PBMCs. These receptors were collected from a man in his forties or fifties in good health and CMV-seropositive. CDR3s include the opening cysteine and the closing phenylalanine or tryptophan. Each record gives: J gene, D gene, clone size, CDR3 length, V gene, CDR3 protein, CDR3 DNA. The D gene is left open where the match is weak. A row's size may be missing; if present it is once, few, many or a size class.

>TRBJ2-5|TRBD1|few|16|TRBV7-2
CASSLGSYRGSETQYF
TGTGCCAGCAGCTTAGGATCGTACAGGGGATCGGAGACCCAGTACTTC
>TRBJ1-2|TRBD1|-|16|TRBV7-9
CASSPRTGPNSYGYTF
TGTGCCAGCAGCCCCCGGACAGGCCCGAACTCTTATGGCTACACCTTC
>TRBJ1-5|-|-|13|TRBV6-5
CASSSQGWQPQHF
TGTGCCAGCAGTTCCCAGGGGTGGCAGCCCCAGCATTTT
>TRBJ1-1|TRBD1|-|14|TRBV11-3
CASRDRDMNTEAFF
TGTGCCAGCAGGGACAGGGACATGAACACTGAAGCTTTCTTT
>TRBJ2-7|TRBD2|few|14|TRBV10-2
CASSETSGGAAQYF
TGCGCCAGCAGTGAGACTAGCGGGGGGGCAGCGCAGTACTTC
>TRBJ1-2|-|-|16|TRBV11-3
CASSFSGSIANYGYTF
TGTGCCAGCAGCTTTTCGGGATCTATCGCTAACTATGGCTACACCTTC
>TRBJ1-6|TRBD1|-|14|TRBV7-6
CASSSGGSSSPLHF
TGTGCCAGCAGCTCAGGGGGCTCTAGTTCACCCCTCCACTTT
>TRBJ2-3|-|-|13|TRBV2
CASSARSTDTQYF
TGTGCCAGCTCCGCCAGAAGCACAGATACGCAGTATTTT
>TRBJ2-7|TRBD1|-|13|TRBV5-1
CASSSGTAYEQYF
TGCGCCAGCAGCTCAGGGACAGCCTACGAGCAGTACTTC
>TRBJ1-4|TRBD1|-|15|TRBV6-5
CASSYRTGLHEKLFF
TGTGCCAGCAGTTACAGGACAGGGCTTCATGAAAAACTGTTTTTT
>TRBJ2-7|TRBD2|-|14|TRBV6-1
CATRRLAGSYEQYF
TGTGCCACCCGGAGGCTAGCGGGAAGTTACGAGCAGTACTTC
>TRBJ2-1|-|-|14|TRBV9
CASSLGGSATEQFF
TGTGCCAGCAGCCTAGGGGGTAGCGCGACTGAGCAGTTCTTC
>TRBJ1-1|-|-|16|TRBV7-6
CASSTSSGVPNTEAFF
TGTGCCAGCAGCACATCCTCCGGGGTTCCTAACACTGAAGCTTTCTTT
>TRBJ1-1|-|-|14|TRBV2
CASSARQANTEAFF
TGTGCCAGCAGTGCCCGACAGGCGAACACTGAAGCTTTCTTT
>TRBJ1-3|-|once|15|TRBV7-9
CASSPIGGSGNTIYF
TGTGCCAGCAGCCCGATCGGTGGCTCTGGAAACACCATATATTTT
>TRBJ2-5|TRBD2|-|15|TRBV6-1
CASSPGGVSQETQYF
TGTGCCAGCTCGCCGGGAGGGGTCTCCCAAGAGACCCAGTACTTC
>TRBJ1-1|-|-|15|TRBV9
CASSVGGSGNTEAFF
TGTGCCAGCAGCGTAGGAGGTTCTGGGAACACTGAAGCTTTCTTT
>TRBJ2-3|TRBD2|-|15|TRBV9
CASSYGLAATDTQYF
TGTGCCAGCAGCTATGGACTAGCGGCCACAGATACGCAGTATTTT
>TRBJ1-2|TRBD1|-|15|TRBV4-1
CASSPPDRADYGYTF
TGCGCCAGCAGCCCCCCCGACAGGGCGGACTATGGCTACACCTTC
>TRBJ1-5|-|-|14|TRBV2
CASSQQGRAQPQHF
TGTGCCAGCAGTCAGCAGGGTCGGGCTCAGCCCCAGCATTTT
>TRBJ2-7|TRBD1|-|15|TRBV27
CASSQRPGQIYEQYF
TGTGCCAGCAGCCAACGACCGGGACAGATCTACGAGCAGTACTTC
>TRBJ2-1|TRBD1|-|16|TRBV5-4
CASSLMTGTSNNEQFF
TGTGCCAGCAGCTTGATGACAGGGACATCAAACAATGAGCAGTTCTTC
>TRBJ1-2|-|few|13|TRBV7-2
CASSPVAGYGYTF
TGTGCCAGCAGCCCGGTCGCAGGGTATGGCTACACCTTC
>TRBJ1-5|-|-|14|TRBV30
CAWSARGGNQPQHF
TGTGCCTGGAGCGCCAGGGGTGGCAATCAGCCCCAGCATTTT
>TRBJ1-2|-|few|14|TRBV18
CASSPTQFNYGYTF
TGTGCCAGCTCACCTACCCAGTTTAACTATGGCTACACCTTC
>TRBJ2-7|TRBD2|-|18|TRBV30
CAWSVQRTSGGPSYEQYF
TGTGCCTGGAGTGTACAACGGACTAGCGGGGGGCCATCCTACGAGCAGTACTTC
>TRBJ2-7|TRBD2|-|14|TRBV5-4
CASSLGLAEYEQYF
TGTGCCAGCAGCTTGGGACTAGCGGAATACGAGCAGTACTTC
>TRBJ2-5|-|-|13|TRBV11-1
CASSLGGGREQYF
TGTGCCAGCAGCTTAGGTGGGGGACGGGAGCAGTACTTC
>TRBJ2-7|-|-|13|TRBV5-1
CASSPGISYEQYF
TGCGCCAGCAGCCCCGGGATCTCCTACGAGCAGTACTTC
>TRBJ2-1|TRBD2|few|16|TRBV9
CASSPGTSGSYNEQFF
TGTGCCAGCAGCCCCGGGACTAGCGGATCCTACAATGAGCAGTTCTTC
>TRBJ1-2|TRBD1|once|15|TRBV14
CASSQGQGIFYGYTF
TGTGCCAGCAGCCAGGGACAGGGGATATTCTATGGCTACACCTTC
>TRBJ2-3|TRBD2|-|16|TRBV5-1
CASSLDIAGVTDTQYF
TGCGCCAGCAGCTTGGACATAGCGGGAGTCACAGATACGCAGTATTTT
>TRBJ1-1|TRBD1|once|15|TRBV5-5
CASSLLTTGELGAFF
TGTGCCAGCAGCTTGCTTACGACAGGGGAACTTGGAGCTTTCTTT
>TRBJ1-3|-|-|15|TRBV29-1
CSGTWGGGLGNTIYF
TGCAGCGGGACCTGGGGCGGGGGCTTGGGGAACACCATATATTTT
>TRBJ1-2|-|-|16|TRBV27
CASSLSGGTGAYGYTF
TGTGCCAGCAGTTTATCGGGAGGGACGGGGGCCTATGGCTACACCTTC
>TRBJ2-3|-|-|14|TRBV30
CAWSTGSLQDTQYF
TGTGCCTGGAGCACGGGGAGTTTACAAGATACGCAGTATTTT
>TRBJ1-3|-|-|15|TRBV27
CASSSSYRAGNTIYF
TGTGCCAGCAGTTCCTCATATCGGGCTGGAAACACCATATATTTT
>TRBJ1-1|TRBD1|-|17|TRBV5-6
CATWVQGAIMVRTEAFF
TGTGCCACCTGGGTACAGGGGGCGATTATGGTCCGCACTGAAGCTTTCTTT
>TRBJ1-2|-|-|14|TRBV5-4
CASSLAGGYYGYTF
TGTGCCAGCAGCTTGGCGGGGGGTTACTATGGCTACACCTTC
>TRBJ1-2|-|-|16|TRBV19
CASSIDGGSSNYGYTF
TGTGCCAGTAGTATAGATGGGGGCAGTTCTAACTATGGCTACACCTTC
>TRBJ1-1|-|-|11|TRBV5-1
CASRYEGEAFF
TGCGCCAGCAGGTACGAGGGTGAAGCTTTCTTT
>TRBJ2-4|TRBD1|-|15|TRBV9
CASSEGTGGWDIQYF
TGTGCCAGCAGCGAGGGGACAGGGGGGTGGGACATTCAGTACTTC
>TRBJ2-2|-|-|14|TRBV7-2
CASSLAQGSGELFF
TGTGCCAGCAGCTTAGCCCAGGGGTCCGGGGAGCTGTTTTTT
>TRBJ2-3|-|few|14|TRBV11-2
CASSSVGAPYTQYF
TGTGCCAGCAGCTCAGTTGGGGCCCCGTATACGCAGTATTTT
>TRBJ2-3|-|-|14|TRBV18
CASSPPTRTDTQYF
TGTGCCAGCTCACCACCAACTAGAACAGATACGCAGTATTTT
>TRBJ1-1|TRBD1|-|14|TRBV9
CASSVEGAGTEAFF
TGTGCCAGCAGCGTAGAGGGGGCGGGTACTGAAGCTTTCTTT